The 7 T cell receptor beta chains presented below share a single source sample, sequenced in a study of molecular identifiers for immune sequencing clone quantification. MiXCR, applied by TCRdb to the PCR reads, yields one record per CDR3 protein. The table shows about 640,000 distinct CDR3 sequences, with about 20% occurring only once. Sequencing used naive CD8+ T cells from blood, with Jurkat cell RNA spiked in. Subset reported: FACS-sorted CD8+CD4-CCR7+CD45RA+ naive T cells. Receptor source: a human donor in good health. Some libraries in this study had Jurkat cell RNA spiked in.

In its sample, this clonotype was seen many times. The chain links TRBV11-2 to TRBJ2-5; D not certain. The germline V and J ends were trimmed by 2 bases and 2 bases, with 18 bases remaining between them. The CDR3 is 17 residues long. Germline V gene sequence: CDR1 SGHAT, CDR2 FQNNGV. CDR3 amino acids: CASSLIGPGPLQETQYF. The CDR3, as DNA: TGTGCCAGCAGCTTAATCGGCCCCGGGCCTCTACAAGAGACCCAGTACTTC. Filled out from reference TRBV11-2 and TRBJ2-5, the complete variable domain reads EAGVAQSPRYKIIEKRQSVAFWCNPISGHATLYWYQQILGQGPKLLIQFQNNGVVDDSQLPKDRFSAERLKGVDSTLKIQPAKLEDSAVYLCASSLIGPGPLQETQYFGPGTRLLVL.

This clonotype occurred many times. The V call is TRBV12-3 or TRBV12-4, the J call TRBJ2-1; D possibly corresponds to TRBD2 (5 bases). The CDR3 is 17 amino acids. V gave up 4 bases and J gave up 9 bases, with 25 bases separating them. The CDR3 sequence: CASSSFGEGQTIGEQFF. The CDR3 DNA is TGTGCCAGCAGTTCGTTCGGAGAGGGTCAGACAATTGGTGAGCAGTTCTTC.

The chain links TRBV14 to TRBJ1-2; D uncertain. This CDR3 comprises 14 residues. Deletions cut 4 bases from V and 3 bases from J, with 12 bases between. From germline, CDR1 is SGHDN and CDR2 FVKESK. The CDR3 DNA sequence: TGTGCCAGCAGCCGGGCAGGAGATTACTATGGCTACACCTTC. Its translation is CASSRAGDYYGYTF. Together with reference TRBV14 and TRBJ1-2, the CDR3 gives the full variable domain: EAGVTQFPSHSVIEKGQTVTLRCDPISGHDNLYWYRRVMGKEIKFLLHFVKESKQDESGMPNNRFLAERTGGTYSTLKVQPAELEDSGVYFCASSRAGDYYGYTFGSGTRLTVV.

This clonotype occurred many times. V usage is TRBV9 and J usage is TRBJ2-3, with D possibly TRBD1 on 6 matching bases. This CDR3 is built from 15 residues. The V end lost 4 bases, the J end lost 6 bases, and 18 bases lay between the germline ends. CDR1 is SGDLS and CDR2 is YYNGEE in the germline V gene. CDR3 sequence: CASSPEGGLGDTQYF. The CDR3 nucleotides are TGTGCCAGCAGCCCAGAAGGGGGTCTTGGGGATACGCAGTATTTT.

This clonotype was seen more than once but under ten times. The chain employs TRBV14 and TRBJ1-1; tentatively, D is TRBD1 (5 bases). This CDR3 is built from 16 residues. Per the germline V gene, CDR1 is SGHDN and CDR2 is FVKESK. Deletions cut 1 base from V and 3 bases from J, with 15 bases between. Here the CDR3 reads CASSQVRVRGDTEAFF. The CDR3 region has the DNA TGTGCCAGCAGCCAAGTCAGGGTGAGGGGCGACACTGAAGCTTTCTTT.

Many counts were recorded for this clonotype. The chain couples TRBV4-2 to TRBJ1-3, with a possible D match to TRBD1 (6 bases). Germline V gene lookup returns CDR1 LGHNA and CDR2 YNFKEQ. With 1 base removed from V and 0 bases from J, the gap between germline ends came to 13 bases. The CDR3 covers 17 residues. The CDR3: CASSQGWDTISGNTIYF. The CDR3 DNA is TGTGCCAGCAGCCAAGGGTGGGACACAATCTCTGGAAACACCATATATTTT.

Turning to this clonotype: Its ends do not fully match the called genes, so a read error is possible. This sequence joins TRBV16 and TRBJ1-5; D unresolved. Germline V gene sequence: CDR1 KGHSY, CDR2 FQNENV. This CDR3 comprises 12 residues. CDR3 DNA: TGTGCCGGCAGCCTCTTAGATCAGCCCCAGCATTTT. Translating gives CAGSLLDQPQHF.